This TCR beta chain was captured in a study of T cell changes during pregnancy in multiple sclerosis. TCRdb keeps only in-frame clones here, not all; method: immunoSEQ multiplex PCR. The sample shows around 110,000 clones, roughly 90% of them seen only once. The germline V gene has CDR1 MNHNS and CDR2 SASEGT. The CDR3 extends over 12 amino acids. Trimming pared 3 bases from V and 4 bases from J, leaving 4 bases between. This sequence was found in a female donor with multiple sclerosis, enrolled in a pregnancy study. Sequencing was performed on peripheral blood, taken in the third trimester of pregnancy. The chain has TRBV6-1 and TRBJ2-1; D call uncertain. The CDR3 coding sequence is TGTGCCAGCAGTGACACTTACAATGAGCAGTTCTTC. As protein: CASSDTYNEQFF.